Reported below is one T cell receptor (beta chain). The method was immunoSEQ multiplex PCR; TCRdb's version includes in-frame clones alone and lacks a portion of them. The sample has 200,000 to 250,000 clones; around 91% are singletons. Germline V lookup: CDR1 LNHDA, CDR2 SQIVND (reference sequence). Germline trimming cut 1 base from V and 9 bases from J; bases unmatched to any gene: 8. The CDR3 consists of 16 residues. The data are from a study of blood T cell repertoires in COVID-19. As for the study in general: COVID-19 samples collected from the United States, Italy and Spain covered acute and convalescent phases.

Participants had their cohort set by participant-reported clinical history. During the 2 weeks before they entered the study, exposed participants had met someone with a PCR-confirmed or clinician-diagnosed COVID-19 case. The specimen sequenced was PBMCs or T cells enriched from blood (not recorded which). This clonotype was sampled from a man aged 25-40 years who had been exposed to COVID-19. The chain carries TRBV19 and TRBJ2-1, with 11 bases aligning to TRBD2. CDR3 in amino acids: CASSIGSSGGYLEQFF. CDR3 DNA: TGTGCCAGTAGTATAGGGTCTAGCGGGGGGTATCTTGAGCAGTTCTTC.